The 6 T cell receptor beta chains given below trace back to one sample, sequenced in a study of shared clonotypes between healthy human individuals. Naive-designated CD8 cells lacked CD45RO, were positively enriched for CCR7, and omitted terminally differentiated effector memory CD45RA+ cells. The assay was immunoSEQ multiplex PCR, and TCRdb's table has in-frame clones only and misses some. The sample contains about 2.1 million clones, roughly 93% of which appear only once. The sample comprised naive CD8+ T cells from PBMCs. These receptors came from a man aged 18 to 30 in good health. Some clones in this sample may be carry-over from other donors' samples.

As DNA, the CDR3 is TGTGCCAGCAGTTACGGTCAGGGCTTCCAGCCCCAGCATTTT. The encoded protein is CASSYGQGFQPQHF. The chain couples TRBV6-5 to TRBJ1-5; D is perhaps TRBD1 (5 bases). The CDR3 has 14 amino acids. Germline values: CDR1 MNHEY, CDR2 SVGAGI. V was cut by 2 bases and J by 7 bases, with 12 bases left in between.

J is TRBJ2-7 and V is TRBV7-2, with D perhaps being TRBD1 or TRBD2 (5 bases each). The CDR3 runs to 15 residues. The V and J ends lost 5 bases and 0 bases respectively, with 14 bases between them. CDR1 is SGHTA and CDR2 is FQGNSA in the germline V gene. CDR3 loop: CASSQGRGSSYEQYF. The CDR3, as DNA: TGTGCCAGCAGCCAGGGACGGGGAAGCTCCTACGAGCAGTACTTC.

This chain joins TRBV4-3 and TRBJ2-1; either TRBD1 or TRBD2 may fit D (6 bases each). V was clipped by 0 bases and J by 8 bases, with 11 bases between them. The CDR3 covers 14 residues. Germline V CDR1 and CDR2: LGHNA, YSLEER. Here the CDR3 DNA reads TGCGCCAGCAGCCAAGATCGCCGGGGGCATGAGCAGTTCTTC. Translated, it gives CASSQDRRGHEQFF.

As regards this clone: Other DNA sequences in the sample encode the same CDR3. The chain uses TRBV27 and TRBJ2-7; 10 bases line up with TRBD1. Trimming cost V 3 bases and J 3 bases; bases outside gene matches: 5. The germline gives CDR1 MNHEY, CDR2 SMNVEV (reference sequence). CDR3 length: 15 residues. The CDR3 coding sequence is TGTGCCAGCAGTTTCCTTGGACAGGGGGTCTACGAGCAGTACTTC. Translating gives CASSFLGQGVYEQYF.

The CDR3 region is CASSLPTTVGNTIYF. CDR3 nucleotide sequence: TGTGCCAGCAGTCTCCCCACAACAGTTGGAAACACCATATATTTT. The chain employs TRBV28 and TRBJ1-3; D call uncertain. The germline CDR1 and CDR2 sequences are MDHEN and SYDVKM. The ends were cut back, 5 bases at V and 3 bases at J, with 14 bases in the middle. CDR3 size: 15 residues.

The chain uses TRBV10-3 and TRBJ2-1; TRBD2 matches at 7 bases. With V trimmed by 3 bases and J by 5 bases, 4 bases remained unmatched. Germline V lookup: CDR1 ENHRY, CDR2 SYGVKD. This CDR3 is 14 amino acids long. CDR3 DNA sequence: TGTGCCATCAGTGATCGGGGGGTAGACAATGAGCAGTTCTTC. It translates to CAISDRGVDNEQFF.